This passage covers 30 T cell receptor beta chains from one sample sequenced in a study of T cells after yellow fever vaccination. TCRdb recomputed calls from the 5' RACE reads with MiXCR, one row per CDR3 protein. The sample lists a few hundred thousand distinct CDR3 sequences, around 5.3% occurring once. This specimen consisted of CD4+ T cells sorted from PBMCs, obtained on the day of the yellow fever booster vaccination. The receptors derive from a man aged 18 to 35 who received the YFV17D yellow fever vaccine.

This clonotype has more than one count but fewer than ten. The gene calls are TRBV5-1 and TRBJ2-7; a possible D gene is TRBD1 (6 bases). The CDR3 covers 15 residues. Trimming cost V 4 bases and J 4 bases, with 18 bases left between them. Germline loops: CDR1 SGHRS, CDR2 YFSETQ. CDR3 DNA sequence: TGCGCCAGCAGCCGGGGCGACAGGCAAGATTACGAGCAGTACTTC. This gives the protein CASSRGDRQDYEQYF. The variable domain in full, completed from reference TRBV5-1 and TRBJ2-7, reads KAGVTQTPRYLIKTRGQQVTLSCSPISGHRSVSWYQQTPGQGLQFLFEYFSETQRNKGNFPGRFSGRQFSNSRSEMNVSTLELGDSALYLCASSRGDRQDYEQYFGPGTRLTVT.

This clonotype appeared a few times. The rearrangement links TRBV5-1 to TRBJ2-7; the D gene is possibly TRBD1 (5 bases). V gave up 0 bases and J gave up 2 bases, with 6 bases separating them. This CDR3 spans 13 amino acids. Germline V gene lookup returns CDR1 SGHRS and CDR2 YFSETQ. The CDR3 DNA sequence: TGCGCCAGCAGCTTGGAGGGGACCTACGAGCAGTACTTC. Protein: CASSLEGTYEQYF.

This clonotype was counted a single time. V gene TRBV7-9 combines with J gene TRBJ1-1; no definite D call. Trimming stripped 5 bases from V and 4 bases from J, with 14 bases between. This CDR3 region has 14 residues. The germline gives CDR1 SEHNR, CDR2 FQNEAQ (reference sequence). The DNA of the CDR3 is TGTGCCAGCAGCGTTCAATCCGGTGGCACTGAAGCTTTCTTT. Translating it yields CASSVQSGGTEAFF.

This clonotype has more than one count but fewer than ten. The V gene is TRBV5-1, the J gene TRBJ1-2; 7 nucleotides match TRBD1. The V gene's germline CDR1 is SGHRS and CDR2 YFSETQ. The V and J ends lost 2 bases and 4 bases, in that order; junction bases with no gene match: 5. This CDR3 is built from 14 residues. The CDR3 nucleotides read TGCGCCAGCAGCTTCGGGACAGAGATCTATGGCTACACCTTC. It specifies CASSFGTEIYGYTF.

The V gene is TRBV4-3, the J gene TRBJ2-7; D is possibly TRBD2 (5 bases). Per the germline V gene, CDR1 is LGHNA and CDR2 is YSLEER. V lost 0 bases, J lost 7 bases, and 22 bases lay in between. There are 17 residues in the CDR3. CDR3 loop: CASSQDRVGWGATEQYF. For the CDR3, the DNA is TGCGCCAGCAGCCAAGATCGGGTCGGGTGGGGAGCGACTGAGCAGTACTTC.

This clonotype was picked up a small number of times. The chain combines TRBV18 with TRBJ2-5; D remains ambiguous. Germline assignment: CDR1 KGHSH and CDR2 LQKENI. The CDR3 covers 14 residues. Trimming shortened V by 2 bases and J by 5 bases, and 12 bases separated the two germline ends. The CDR3 here is CASSPRAVRETQYF. Written as DNA, the CDR3 is TGTGCCAGCTCACCAAGGGCGGTTCGGGAGACCCAGTACTTC. The whole variable domain, filled in from reference TRBV18 and TRBJ2-5, reads NAGVMQNPRHLVRRRGQEARLRCSPMKGHSHVYWYRQLPEEGLKFMVYLQKENIIDESGMPKERFSAEFPKEGPSILRIQQVVRGDSAAYFCASSPRAVRETQYFGPGTRLLVL.

This clonotype was counted a few times. This rearrangement joins TRBV5-1 to TRBJ2-7; D possibly uses TRBD1 or TRBD2 (5 bases each). Germline V gene data show CDR1 as SGHRS and CDR2 as YFSETQ. V was trimmed by 3 bases and J by 1 base, leaving 17 bases between them. The CDR3 sequence is 16 residues long. Here the CDR3 reads CASSYGPGTGSYEQYF. CDR3 coding DNA: TGCGCCAGCAGCTACGGACCCGGGACGGGTTCCTACGAGCAGTACTTC.

This clonotype was observed a handful of times. The gene calls are TRBV6-6 and TRBJ1-1, with D hard to call. The CDR3 runs 14 residues. The ends were cut back, 1 base at V and 1 base at J, with 7 bases in the middle. The germline CDR1 and CDR2 sequences are MNHNY and SVGAGI (reference sequence). The CDR3 loop reads CASSYWASNTEAFF. The CDR3, as DNA: TGTGCCAGCAGTTACTGGGCATCGAACACTGAAGCTTTCTTT.

This clonotype showed up just a few times. The chain has TRBV9 and TRBJ1-1; D possibly corresponds to TRBD1 (6 bases). The V and J ends lost 4 bases and 1 base respectively, with 11 bases between them. The CDR3 has 14 amino acids. Germline loops: CDR1 SGDLS, CDR2 YYNGEE. The CDR3 nucleotides read TGTGCCAGCAGCCCACCGGGGGCGAACACTGAAGCTTTCTTT. Its protein product is CASSPPGANTEAFF.

This clonotype has a count of ten or more. The chain has TRBV20-1 and TRBJ2-3; D is uncertain. The germline CDR1 and CDR2 sequences are DFQATT and SNEGSKA (reference sequence). The CDR3 length is 12 residues. Trimming stripped 0 bases from V and 4 bases from J, with 5 bases between. The DNA for the CDR3 is TGCAGTGCTAGAGATCGGGCAGATACGCAGTATTTT. The encoded protein is CSARDRADTQYF.

V gene TRBV19 combines with J gene TRBJ1-5, with a possible D match to TRBD1 (6 bases). Germline CDR1 reads LNHDA; CDR2 reads SQIVND (reference sequence). The CDR3 loop spans 16 amino acids. The V end was cut by 5 bases, the J end by 3 bases, with 17 bases between. The CDR3 region is CASSSVTGTNNQPQHF. In nucleotides, the CDR3 is TGTGCCAGTAGTTCCGTGACAGGCACCAACAATCAGCCCCAGCATTTT.

This clonotype was detected a few times. The chain recombines TRBV20-1 with TRBJ2-3; D remains unclear. The CDR3 runs to 11 residues. Per the germline V gene, CDR1 is DFQATT and CDR2 is SNEGSKA (reference sequence). The V and J ends lost 3 bases and 6 bases respectively, with 7 bases between them. The CDR3: CSASFGDTQYF. In nucleotides, the CDR3 is TGCAGTGCTAGTTTTGGGGATACGCAGTATTTT.

There are a few counts of this clonotype. The chain links TRBV10-2 to TRBJ2-3, with TRBD1 matching over 7 bases. V lost 5 bases to trimming and J lost 4 bases; unmatched junction nucleotides: 12. The length of the CDR3 is 16 residues. Germline-derived CDR1 and CDR2 are WSHSY and SAAADI. The CDR3 coding sequence is TGCGCCAGCAGTTCCCAAGACAGGGCTTTTCCAGATACGCAGTATTTT. Residues: CASSSQDRAFPDTQYF.

This clonotype was seen repeatedly, ten times or more. The V call is TRBV19, the J call TRBJ2-7; TRBD2 is a possible D gene (5 bases). CDR1 is LNHDA, CDR2 SQIVND, per germline (reference sequence). This CDR3 is built from 13 residues. V was shortened by 5 bases and J by 6 bases, with 14 bases between the two germline ends. CDR3 region: CASSLFEGVEQYF. DNA of the CDR3: TGTGCCAGTAGTCTCTTCGAGGGAGTCGAGCAGTACTTC.

This CDR3 is CASSSTVTNEKLFF. CDR3 sequence (DNA): TGTGCCAGCAGCTCGACCGTAACAAATGAAAAACTGTTTTTT. The chain recombines TRBV11-2 with TRBJ1-4; no reliable D call. The CDR3 consists of 14 residues. The germline gives CDR1 SGHAT, CDR2 FQNNGV. The germline V and J ends were trimmed by 4 bases and 5 bases, with 11 bases remaining between them.

V and J are TRBV5-1 and TRBJ2-7; 8 nucleotides line up with TRBD1. The germline V gene encodes CDR1 SGHRS and CDR2 YFSETQ. There are 16 residues in the CDR3. V shed 4 bases, J shed 0 bases, and the junction held 9 bases outside the gene matches. CDR3 bases: TGCGCCAGCAGCGGAGCCCGACAGGGGAGCTCCTACGAGCAGTACTTC. Amino acids: CASSGARQGSSYEQYF.

This clonotype has only a few counts. The chain has TRBV5-6 and TRBJ1-2; TRBD1 agrees at 7 bases. Losses at the gene ends were 0 bases for V and 4 bases for J; bases not matched to a gene: 6. CDR3 length: 15 residues. Germline V CDR1 and CDR2: SGHDT, YYEEEE. CDR3 loop: CASSLGQGDGYGYTF. The CDR3 coding sequence is TGTGCCAGCAGCTTGGGACAGGGTGACGGCTATGGCTACACCTTC.

The chain couples TRBV5-1 to TRBJ1-1, with 9 positions matching TRBD1. V lost 4 bases to trimming and J lost 5 bases; unmatched junction nucleotides: 3. Germline values: CDR1 SGHRS, CDR2 YFSETQ. The CDR3 has 13 residues. CDR3 sequence reads: CASSGQGQTEAFF. The CDR3 DNA follows: TGCGCCAGCAGCGGACAGGGGCAAACTGAAGCTTTCTTT.

This chain connects TRBV7-6 to TRBJ1-1; D is perhaps TRBD1 (5 bases). The CDR3 covers 14 residues. V was cut by 3 bases and J by 4 bases, with 12 bases left in between. Germline V gene sequence: CDR1 SGHVS, CDR2 FNYEAQ. CDR3 sequence (DNA): TGTGCCAGCAGCTTGTCCAGGGAGAGCACTGAAGCTTTCTTT. Protein sequence: CASSLSRESTEAFF.

This clonotype was seen at least ten times. The V gene is TRBV7-6, the J gene TRBJ2-1, with 7 nucleotides matching TRBD1. Looked up from germline, CDR1 is SGHVS and CDR2 is FNYEAQ. The ends lost 3 bases at V and 4 bases at J; junction bases unmatched: 9. The CDR3 contains 16 residues. The CDR3 sequence: CASSFTKGGPYNEQFF. The CDR3 region has the DNA TGTGCCAGCAGCTTCACCAAAGGGGGCCCTTACAATGAGCAGTTCTTC.

This clonotype was counted a few times. The gene calls are TRBV6-2 or TRBV6-3 and TRBJ2-7, with 8 bases matching TRBD2. Germline CDR1 reads MNHEY; CDR2 reads SVGEGT. The CDR3 spans 16 residues. The ends lost 2 bases at V and 1 base at J; junction bases unmatched: 7. DNA for the CDR3: TGTGCCAGCAGTTACCACCGGGGGGGACTATCCTACGAGCAGTACGTC. It encodes CASSYHRGGLSYEQYV.

This rearrangement joins TRBV7-2 to TRBJ1-6, with D maybe TRBD1 (5 bases). CDR3 length: 15 amino acids. Per the germline V gene, CDR1 is SGHTA and CDR2 is FQGNSA. V gave up 1 base and J gave up 10 bases, with 14 bases separating them. The CDR3 region is CASSLGRAAVSPLHF. The CDR3 nucleotides are TGTGCCAGCAGCTTAGGCAGGGCGGCTGTATCACCCCTCCACTTT. The whole variable domain, filled in from reference TRBV7-2 and TRBJ1-6, reads GAGVSQSPSNKVTEKGKDVELRCDPISGHTALYWYRQSLGQGLEFLIYFQGNSAPDKSGLPSDRFSAERTGGSVSTLTIQRTQQEDSAVYLCASSLGRAAVSPLHFGNGTRLTVT.

The sample holds a few counts of this clonotype. This chain links TRBV12-5 with TRBJ2-2; TRBD1 agrees at 9 bases. The CDR3 length is 15 residues. V shed 9 bases and J 5 bases; nucleotides not matched to a gene: 10. Germline V CDR1 and CDR2: LGHNT, FRNRAP. CDR3 nucleotide sequence: TGTGCTAGCGAACTGGGACAGGGTAGTACCGGGGAGCTGTTTTTT. It codes for CASELGQGSTGELFF.

This clonotype was seen a handful of times. V is TRBV7-2 and J is TRBJ2-5; the match to TRBD2 covers 7 bases. Germline lookup yields CDR1 SGHTA and CDR2 FQGNSA. V dropped 5 bases and J dropped 10; count of bases not matched to a gene: 10. The CDR3 has 13 residues. In nucleotides, the CDR3 is TGTGCCAGCAGCCGGGGGTCTCGCGGGAGCCAGTACTTC. Translating it yields CASSRGSRGSQYF.

This clonotype was counted only a few times. The chain combines TRBV11-2 with TRBJ1-3, with a possible D match to TRBD1 (6 bases). Trimming took off 5 bases at V and 0 bases at J, with 11 bases between the two ends. Germline V CDR1 and CDR2: SGHAT, FQNNGV. The CDR3 consists of 15 residues. Written as DNA, the CDR3 is TGTGCCAGCAGCACCGGACAGATCTCTGGAAACACCATATATTTT. Translated, it gives CASSTGQISGNTIYF.

This clonotype was counted at least ten times. The rearrangement uses TRBV23-1 and TRBJ2-1, with D possibly matching TRBD2 (5 bases). TRBV23-1 carries the ORF label, with uncertain function. The germline V and J ends were trimmed by 4 bases and 15 bases, with 19 bases remaining between them. CDR3 length equals 13 residues. CDR3 sequence: CASSRRVQAAGFF. For the CDR3, the DNA is TGCGCCAGCAGTCGGCGGGTCCAAGCAGCTGGGTTCTTC.

This clonotype was recorded a few times. The CDR3 spells CAISERGASYNEQFF. The CDR3 bases are TGTGCCATCAGTGAGCGGGGGGCCTCCTACAATGAGCAGTTCTTC. This chain links TRBV10-3 with TRBJ2-1; possible D gene TRBD2, 7 bases. The V and J ends lost 2 bases and 0 bases respectively, with 8 bases between them. Germline CDR1 is ENHRY and CDR2 is SYGVKD. The CDR3 consists of 15 residues.

The chain couples TRBV3-1 to TRBJ2-3; TRBD2 agrees at 8 bases. Germline CDR1 reads LGHDT; CDR2 reads YNNKEL (reference sequence). The V segment lost 3 bases and the J segment 3 bases; nucleotides outside the gene matches: 2. The CDR3 runs to 14 residues. In DNA, the CDR3 is TGTGCCAGCAGCCATAGCGGGGCAACAGATACGCAGTATTTT. Residues: CASSHSGATDTQYF.

The CDR3 nucleotides are TGTGCCAGCAGCGTAGCTAGCCGAGTGAGCACCGGGGAGCTGTTTTTT. Protein product: CASSVASRVSTGELFF. This chain connects TRBV9 to TRBJ2-2, with TRBD2 as a possible D gene (5 bases). Germline values: CDR1 SGDLS, CDR2 YYNGEE. The CDR3 consists of 16 residues. The V end lost 0 bases, the J end lost 4 bases, and 13 bases lay between the germline ends.

CDR3 loop: CASSLESRVAGGADTQYF. In nucleotides, the CDR3 is TGTGCCAGCAGCCTCGAATCGCGAGTAGCGGGGGGGGCAGATACGCAGTATTTT. The rearrangement links TRBV4-2 to TRBJ2-3, with 11 bases lining up with TRBD2. This CDR3 has 18 amino acids. Germline CDR1 and CDR2: LGHNA and YNFKEQ. With V trimmed by 4 bases and J by 4 bases, 13 bases remained unmatched.